This TCR beta chain came from a study of blood T cell repertoires in COVID-19. Overall study context: The United States, Italy and Spain supplied acute and convalescent COVID-19 samples. Nucleic acid was either cDNA or gDNA, and it came from T cells, B-cell-depleted T cells, or PBMCs.

Authors' methods: Estimated nucleated cell counts came from reference gene primer amplification. The assay was immunoSEQ multiplex PCR, and TCRdb's table has in-frame clones only and misses some. From that table come the V and J calls and clone size; the DNA was used to work out D and trimming. The sample holds roughly 250,000 clones, over 70% seen once. Germline V gene data show CDR1 as MNHEY and CDR2 as SVGEGT. V was clipped by 4 bases and J by 8 bases; unmatched bases: 8. The length of the CDR3 is 15 residues. The origin of this receptor is a man aged 35 to 55 with active or convalescent COVID-19. The chain recombines TRBV6-2 or TRBV6-3 with TRBJ2-1, with 10 bases fitting TRBD2. The sequenced sample consisted of peripheral blood. The CDR3 is CASSSEAGGPDEQFF. As DNA, the CDR3 is TGTGCCAGCAGTTCCGAAGCGGGGGGGCCGGATGAGCAGTTCTTC.